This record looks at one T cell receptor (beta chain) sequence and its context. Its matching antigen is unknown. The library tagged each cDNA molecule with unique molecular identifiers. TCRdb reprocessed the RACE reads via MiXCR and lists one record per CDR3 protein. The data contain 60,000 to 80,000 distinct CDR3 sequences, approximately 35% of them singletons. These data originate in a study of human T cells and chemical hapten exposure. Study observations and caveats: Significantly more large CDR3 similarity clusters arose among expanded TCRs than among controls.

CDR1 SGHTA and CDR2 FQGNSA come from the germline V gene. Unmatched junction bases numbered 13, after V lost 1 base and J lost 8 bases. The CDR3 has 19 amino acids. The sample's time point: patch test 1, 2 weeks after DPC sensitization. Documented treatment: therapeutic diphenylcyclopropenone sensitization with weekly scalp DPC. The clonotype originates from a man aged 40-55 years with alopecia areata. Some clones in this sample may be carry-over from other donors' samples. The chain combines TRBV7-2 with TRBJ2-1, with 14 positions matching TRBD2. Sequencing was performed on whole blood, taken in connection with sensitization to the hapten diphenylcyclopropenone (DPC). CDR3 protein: CASSLGFKGTSGRRHEQFF. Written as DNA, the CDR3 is TGTGCCAGCAGCTTAGGATTTAAAGGGACTAGCGGGAGAAGGCATGAGCAGTTCTTC.